Below are 24 T cell receptor beta chains sequenced from a single sample in a study of cytomegalovirus exposure and HLA in healthy donors. Repertoires were generated with immunoSEQ multiplex PCR, while TCRdb's copy carries only in-frame clones and drops some. In the table there are roughly 140,000 clones, about 86% of which are singletons. The sample taken for sequencing was PBMCs. Receptor source: a woman between 18 and 30 years old in good health and CMV-seropositive.

The gene calls are TRBV7-8 and TRBJ1-1, with D perhaps TRBD1 (5 bases). CDR1 is SGHVS and CDR2 is FQNEAQ in the germline V gene. The V gene lost 1 base and the J gene lost 5 bases, with 11 bases spanning the gap. The CDR3 totals 14 residues. CDR3 sequence reads: CASSLGQGATEAFF. The DNA for the CDR3 is TGTGCCAGCAGCTTAGGGCAGGGCGCGACTGAAGCTTTCTTT.

With regard to this clone: Other DNA variants within this sample encode the same CDR3. V usage is TRBV2 and J usage is TRBJ1-1, with D unresolved. V lost 4 bases to trimming and J lost 1 base, with 7 bases between them. Germline V gene lookup returns CDR1 SNHLY and CDR2 FYNNEI. This CDR3 region has 13 residues. Here the CDR3 DNA reads TGTGCCAGCAGTGGTCCAGGGAACACTGAAGCTTTCTTT. The encoded protein is CASSGPGNTEAFF.

This rearrangement joins TRBV4-1 to TRBJ1-3; tentative D call: TRBD1 (5 bases). Trimming removed 0 bases at V and 6 bases at J, with 15 bases between. Germline lookup yields CDR1 MGHRA and CDR2 YSYEKL. The CDR3 covers 16 residues. The CDR3 sequence: CASSQERDYPENTIYF. CDR3 DNA sequence: TGCGCCAGCAGCCAAGAAAGGGACTACCCCGAAAACACCATATATTTT.

J is TRBJ2-1 and V is TRBV19, with 12 bases fitting TRBD1. Trimming cost V 6 bases and J 6 bases; bases outside gene matches: 6. The CDR3 extends over 15 amino acids. From germline, CDR1 is LNHDA and CDR2 SQIVND (reference sequence). Here the CDR3 reads CASRSGQGAFNEQFF. In nucleotides, the CDR3 is TGTGCCAGTAGATCGGGACAGGGGGCGTTCAATGAGCAGTTCTTC.

V usage is TRBV5-1 and J usage is TRBJ2-2; TRBD2 agrees at 11 bases. Germline CDR1 is SGHRS and CDR2 is YFSETQ. The CDR3 is made up of 16 amino acids. The trim removed 0 bases at V and 4 bases at J, leaving 2 bases unmatched. The CDR3 nucleotides are TGCGCCAGCAGCTTGGCGGGACTAGCGGCCACCGGGGAGCTGTTTTTT. It is translated as CASSLAGLAATGELFF.

The rearrangement links TRBV18 to TRBJ1-5; weak D call: TRBD1 (6 bases). CDR3 length equals 16 residues. CDR1 is KGHSH and CDR2 is LQKENI in the germline V gene. V was shortened by 3 bases and J by 2 bases, with 14 bases between the two germline ends. The CDR3 region is CASSPYRAQGNQPQHF. DNA of the CDR3: TGTGCCAGCTCACCCTACAGGGCGCAGGGCAATCAGCCCCAGCATTTT.

The chain recombines TRBV6-1 with TRBJ1-1, with a weak D call TRBD1 (5 bases). This CDR3 has 13 amino acids. Germline V gene data show CDR1 as MNHNS and CDR2 as SASEGT. CDR3 residues: CSGGLWGGTEAFF. In DNA form, the CDR3 reads TGTTCCGGCGGTCTTTGGGGGGGCACTGAAGCTTTCTTT.

V gene TRBV7-3 combines with J gene TRBJ1-1; 7 nucleotides agree with TRBD1. Germline values: CDR1 SGHTA, CDR2 FQGTGA. The V and J ends lost 1 base and 4 bases, in that order; junction bases with no gene match: 3. The CDR3 covers 14 residues. The CDR3 spells CASSLMGQSTEAFF. CDR3 coding DNA: TGTGCCAGCAGCTTAATGGGACAGTCCACTGAAGCTTTCTTT.

The V and J genes are TRBV5-1 and TRBJ2-5; tentative D call: TRBD2 (5 bases). Trimming stripped 3 bases from V and 4 bases from J, with 10 bases between. The germline V gene encodes CDR1 SGHRS and CDR2 YFSETQ. The CDR3 is 13 amino acids. DNA for the CDR3: TGCGCCAGCAGCTCGGAAGGGAGAGAGACCCAGTACTTC. Its protein product is CASSSEGRETQYF.

In this sample, this clone turned up once. The CDR3 protein is CASSWGQGSYNEQFF. The DNA for the CDR3 is TGTGCCAGCAGTTGGGGACAGGGGTCCTACAATGAGCAGTTCTTC. The chain uses TRBV27 and TRBJ2-1; 10 positions match TRBD1. The CDR3 is made up of 15 amino acids. V lost 4 bases to trimming and J lost 1 base; unmatched junction nucleotides: 1. Per the germline V gene, CDR1 is MNHEY and CDR2 is SMNVEV (reference sequence).

The V gene is TRBV4-1, the J gene TRBJ1-2; 10 positions agree with TRBD1. Germline lookup yields CDR1 MGHRA and CDR2 YSYEKL. The CDR3 runs to 17 residues. Trimming removed 0 bases from V and 8 bases from J; junction bases left unmatched: 12. CDR3 nucleotides: TGCGCCAGCAGCCAAGATCGTAGGGGCGGGACAGGGGTCGGCTACACCTTC. It encodes CASSQDRRGGTGVGYTF.

The chain is built from TRBV7-3 and TRBJ1-6; 7 bases agree with TRBD1. The V segment lost 5 bases and the J segment 8 bases; nucleotides outside the gene matches: 9. The germline CDR1 and CDR2 sequences are SGHTA and FQGTGA. The CDR3 spans 15 residues. The CDR3 nucleotides read TGTGCCAGCAGCCAAGGGGACAGAGGGGATTCACCCCTCCACTTT. It yields the protein CASSQGDRGDSPLHF.

The chain couples TRBV19 to TRBJ1-3, with D perhaps matching TRBD1 (6 bases). CDR3 length equals 19 residues. Germline V lookup: CDR1 LNHDA, CDR2 SQIVND (reference sequence). V was clipped by 2 bases and J by 0 bases, with 20 bases between them. CDR3 in DNA: TGTGCCAGTAGTATATCGGGACACTTAGATATTTACTCTGGAAACACCATATATTTT. It specifies CASSISGHLDIYSGNTIYF.

This clone was observed once. V is TRBV7-6 and J is TRBJ2-2; D remains unclear. CDR3 length equals 16 residues. Per germline, CDR1 SGHVS and CDR2 FNYEAQ. The ends were cut back, 2 bases at V and 0 bases at J, with 10 bases in the middle. The CDR3 reads CASSLYTHTNTGELFF. DNA of the CDR3: TGTGCCAGCAGCTTATACACACATACGAACACCGGGGAGCTGTTTTTT.

The J gene is TRBJ1-4, the V gene TRBV9; D gene ambiguous. The CDR3 covers 15 residues. The germline V and J ends were trimmed by 1 base and 8 bases, with 15 bases remaining between them. CDR1 SGDLS and CDR2 YYNGEE come from the germline V gene. The CDR3: CASSVSNRRGEKLFF. The CDR3 nucleotides are TGTGCCAGCAGCGTATCGAATCGGCGAGGGGAAAAACTGTTTTTT. Drawing the rest from reference TRBV9 and TRBJ1-4, the complete variable domain is DSGVTQTPKHLITATGQRVTLRCSPRSGDLSVYWYQQSLDQGLQFLIQYYNGEERAKGNILERFSAQQFPDLHSELNLSSLELGDSALYFCASSVSNRRGEKLFFGSGTQLSVL.

The chain joins TRBV6-1 to TRBJ2-1; 11 bases align to TRBD2. The V and J ends lost 4 bases and 6 bases, in that order; junction bases with no gene match: 8. The CDR3 has 16 amino acids. The germline gives CDR1 MNHNS, CDR2 SASEGT. The CDR3 nucleotides read TGTGCCAGCAGTGTAGCCGGCCTAGCGGGAGGCAATGAGCAGTTCTTC. It is translated as CASSVAGLAGGNEQFF.

The V call is TRBV29-1, the J call TRBJ2-7, with 8 bases matching TRBD1. Germline assignment: CDR1 SQVTM and CDR2 ANQGSEA. V shed 5 bases and J 2 bases; nucleotides not matched to a gene: 5. This CDR3 contains 13 residues. The CDR3 here is CSVLDRAPYEQYF. The CDR3 bases are TGCAGCGTTTTGGACAGGGCCCCCTACGAGCAGTACTTC.

The V gene is TRBV2, the J gene TRBJ2-7; TRBD2 agrees at 9 bases. The germline CDR1 and CDR2 sequences are SNHLY and FYNNEI. V dropped 4 bases and J dropped 1; count of bases not matched to a gene: 5. CDR3 length: 15 amino acids. The CDR3: CASSGEAGGSYEQYF. The DNA of the CDR3 is TGTGCCAGCAGTGGGGAAGCGGGGGGTTCCTACGAGCAGTACTTC.

The V gene is TRBV7-3, the J gene TRBJ2-6; D not resolved. CDR3 size: 14 residues. The germline V gene encodes CDR1 SGHTA and CDR2 FQGTGA. Trimming took off 5 bases at V and 2 bases at J, with 7 bases between the two ends. CDR3 loop: CASSPGAGANVLTF. The CDR3 region has the DNA TGTGCCAGCAGCCCAGGTGCTGGGGCCAACGTCCTGACTTTC.

The chain carries TRBV4-1 and TRBJ2-7, with 7 bases identical to TRBD2. V lost 2 bases to trimming and J lost 2 bases; unmatched junction nucleotides: 6. Germline CDR1 MGHRA, CDR2 YSYEKL. This CDR3 is 15 amino acids long. The CDR3 loop reads CASSQSGGSAYEQYF. CDR3 DNA: TGCGCCAGCAGCCAATCTGGCGGGAGCGCCTACGAGCAGTACTTC.

V is TRBV7-9 and J is TRBJ1-2; D gene uncertain. Trimming stripped 5 bases from V and 2 bases from J, with 9 bases between. Germline V gene sequence: CDR1 SEHNR, CDR2 FQNEAQ (reference sequence). There are 13 residues in the CDR3. CDR3 amino acids: CASSPGVNYGYTF. CDR3 sequence (DNA): TGTGCCAGCAGCCCCGGGGTAAACTATGGCTACACCTTC.

The chain employs TRBV5-5 and TRBJ2-2; TRBD2 matches at 8 bases. Germline V gene data show CDR1 as SGHKS and CDR2 as YYEKEE (reference sequence). The CDR3 loop spans 17 amino acids. Trimming cost V 2 bases and J 0 bases; bases outside gene matches: 6. The CDR3 here is CASSFLKRETNTGELFF. CDR3 in DNA: TGTGCCAGCAGCTTTCTTAAGCGGGAGACGAACACCGGGGAGCTGTTTTTT.

The rearrangement links TRBV27 to TRBJ2-5; TRBD2 aligns across 11 bases. J was trimmed by 1 base and V by 4 bases; bases with no gene match: 5. This CDR3 spans 16 amino acids. Germline V gene sequence: CDR1 MNHEY, CDR2 SMNVEV (reference sequence). The CDR3 spells CASSSIAGGIQETQYF. In DNA, the CDR3 is TGTGCCAGCAGTTCTATAGCGGGGGGGATCCAAGAGACCCAGTACTTC.

This chain uses TRBV5-1 with TRBJ2-5; 7 nucleotides agree with TRBD2. The length of the CDR3 is 16 residues. Losses at the gene ends were 4 bases for V and 5 bases for J; bases not matched to a gene: 14. CDR1 is SGHRS and CDR2 is YFSETQ in the germline V gene. The CDR3 region is CASSPITGLTTETQYF. CDR3 nucleotides: TGCGCCAGCAGCCCGATAACGGGACTAACTACGGAGACCCAGTACTTC. The full variable domain, its missing parts supplied by reference TRBV5-1 and TRBJ2-5, is KAGVTQTPRYLIKTRGQQVTLSCSPISGHRSVSWYQQTPGQGLQFLFEYFSETQRNKGNFPGRFSGRQFSNSRSEMNVSTLELGDSALYLCASSPITGLTTETQYFGPGTRLLVL.